The 23 T cell receptor beta chains presented below share a single source sample, sequenced in a study of blood T cell repertoires in COVID-19. Measured with immunoSEQ multiplex PCR; TCRdb has only the in-frame clones, and not every one. The sample includes just over 250,000 clones, about 90% seen only once; the top ten take about 2.5%. Sample: peripheral blood. These receptors were taken from a person aged 18-29 years with COVID-19, enrolled during active disease.

The genes are TRBV4-1 and TRBJ2-3, with TRBD1 identical over 7 bases. With 0 bases clipped from V and 3 bases from J, the junction kept 6 bases outside the gene matches. This CDR3 has 16 residues. In germline, CDR1 is MGHRA, CDR2 YSYEKL. The CDR3 bases are TGCGCCAGCAGCCAAGAAGGGGCAGGGGGAACAGATACGCAGTATTTT. Translation gives CASSQEGAGGTDTQYF.

The rearrangement joins TRBV7-9 to TRBJ2-1; 7 nucleotides line up with TRBD2. This CDR3 region has 17 residues. J was trimmed by 4 bases and V by 5 bases; bases with no gene match: 14. Germline values: CDR1 SEHNR, CDR2 FQNEAQ (reference sequence). CDR3 sequence (DNA): TGTGCCAGCAGCAAGATTGGGGCGGGAGAGAGATACAATGAGCAGTTCTTC. Residues: CASSKIGAGERYNEQFF.

Comments on this clone: Other DNA sequences in the same sample also yield this CDR3. The chain links TRBV5-4 to TRBJ2-3; 10 nucleotides align to TRBD2. There are 15 residues in the CDR3. V trimming: 4 bases; J trimming: 1 base; junction bases outside the gene matches: 3. Per the germline V gene, CDR1 is SGHNT and CDR2 is YYREEE (reference sequence). The CDR3 DNA reads TGTGCCAGCAGCCCCGGGACTAGCGGCACAGATACGCAGTATTTT. Protein product: CASSPGTSGTDTQYF.

The chain combines TRBV5-1 with TRBJ2-7; 10 bases line up with TRBD1. Trimming took 0 bases from V and 9 from J; bases not matched to a gene: 6. This CDR3 spans 14 amino acids. Germline V gene data show CDR1 as SGHRS and CDR2 as YFSETQ. The CDR3 spells CASSLERQGAGQYF. DNA for the CDR3: TGCGCCAGCAGCTTGGAAAGACAGGGGGCTGGGCAGTACTTC. Based on the CDR3 plus reference TRBV5-1 and TRBJ2-7, the full variable domain is KAGVTQTPRYLIKTRGQQVTLSCSPISGHRSVSWYQQTPGQGLQFLFEYFSETQRNKGNFPGRFSGRQFSNSRSEMNVSTLELGDSALYLCASSLERQGAGQYFGPGTRLTVT.

The chain is built from TRBV6-5 and TRBJ2-5; D is possibly TRBD2 (6 bases). CDR1 MNHEY and CDR2 SVGAGI come from the germline V gene. Trimming stripped 6 bases from V and 3 bases from J, with 17 bases between. CDR3 length equals 15 residues. The DNA of the CDR3 is TGTGCCAGCAGCCCCAGTGGGGGACTGGAAGAGACCCAGTACTTC. Encoded protein: CASSPSGGLEETQYF.

The chain employs TRBV29-1 and TRBJ2-5; possibly TRBD1 for D (5 bases). There are 14 residues in the CDR3. With 7 bases removed from V and 2 bases from J, the gap between germline ends came to 17 bases. Germline CDR1 SQVTM, CDR2 ANQGSEA. For the CDR3, the DNA is TGCAGCGCACGTGGGGCGACCACGCAAGAGACCCAGTACTTC. This codes for CSARGATTQETQYF.

V usage is TRBV6-4 and J usage is TRBJ2-7; 7 bases are a match to TRBD1. After removal of 7 bases from V and 7 bases from J, the junction contained 7 bases not matched to a gene. Germline assignment: CDR1 MRHNA and CDR2 SNTAGT. The CDR3 runs 12 residues. The CDR3 DNA follows: TGTGCCAGCACGTTTCAGGGGGATGAGCAGTACTTC. This codes for CASTFQGDEQYF.

V gene TRBV18 combines with J gene TRBJ2-5, with D tentatively TRBD1 (9 bases). With 4 bases removed from V and 2 bases from J, the gap between germline ends came to 32 bases. The CDR3 is 21 residues long. CDR1 KGHSH and CDR2 LQKENI come from the germline V gene. In nucleotides, the CDR3 is TGTGCCAGCTCACGCATTGGCCCGGGACAGGGAGCGGGAGCCTCACAAGAGACCCAGTACTTC. This encodes CASSRIGPGQGAGASQETQYF.

The chain employs TRBV7-9 and TRBJ2-5, with 7 positions matching TRBD2. Germline V gene sequence: CDR1 SEHNR, CDR2 FQNEAQ (reference sequence). The CDR3 runs 18 residues. J gave up 2 bases and V 2 bases, and 14 bases lay outside the gene matches. The chain's CDR3 is CASSLIGEGGAVQETQYF. As DNA, the CDR3 is TGTGCCAGCAGCTTAATCGGGGAGGGTGGGGCGGTACAAGAGACCCAGTACTTC.

This clone has only a few counts. CDR3 DNA: TGTGCCAGCATCCCATTGACTAGCGGGAGTTACAATGAGCAGTTCTTC. This gives the protein CASIPLTSGSYNEQFF. The genes are TRBV2 and TRBJ2-1; 12 positions agree with TRBD2. The V segment lost 7 bases and the J segment 4 bases; nucleotides outside the gene matches: 8. The CDR3 contains 16 residues. The germline CDR1 and CDR2 sequences are SNHLY and FYNNEI.

J is TRBJ2-2 and V is TRBV7-9, with a tentative D call TRBD1 (5 bases). Trimming stripped 11 bases from V and 0 bases from J, with 16 bases between. CDR1 SEHNR and CDR2 FQNEAQ come from the germline V gene (reference sequence). The CDR3 loop spans 15 amino acids. The CDR3 region is CACDPGAANTGELFF. The CDR3 region has the DNA TGTGCCTGCGACCCTGGGGCCGCGAACACCGGGGAGCTGTTTTTT.

V is TRBV5-1 and J is TRBJ2-4; 10 bases line up with TRBD2. Germline V CDR1 and CDR2: SGHRS, YFSETQ. CDR3 size: 15 residues. V lost 2 bases and J lost 8; bases outside the gene matches: 7. CDR3 bases: TGCGCCAGCAGCTTACTAGCGGGGAGGGTCGACATTCAGTACTTC. This gives the protein CASSLLAGRVDIQYF.

This clone was picked up many times. The chain employs TRBV20-1 and TRBJ1-1; unclear D gene. This CDR3 region has 11 residues. The germline V gene has CDR1 DFQATT and CDR2 SNEGSKA (reference sequence). Trimming cost V 4 bases and J 11 bases, with 14 bases left between them. The CDR3 DNA sequence: TGCAGTGCTAAGCCCCGAGAAGTGGCTTTCTTT. It codes for CSAKPREVAFF.

This clone occurred once. V usage is TRBV28 and J usage is TRBJ1-3; tentative D call: TRBD1 (5 bases). The CDR3 covers 15 residues. Germline CDR1 is MDHEN and CDR2 is SYDVKM. V lost 8 bases and J lost 1, with 15 bases in between. CDR3 loop: CASSRGDLSGNTIYF. The CDR3 DNA reads as TGTGCCAGCTCCCGGGGGGACTTGTCTGGAAACACCATATATTTT.

The CDR3 bases are TGCACCAGCGGGGGGGCCGCCGTCGATAATTCACCCCTCCACTTT. Protein: CTSGGAAVDNSPLHF. V is TRBV1 and J is TRBJ1-6. TRBV1 corresponds to a pseudogene. This CDR3 has 15 residues.

This chain links TRBV25-1 with TRBJ1-6, with 10 bases matching TRBD1. J gave up 10 bases and V 2 bases, and 8 bases lay outside the gene matches. The CDR3 totals 16 residues. CDR1 MGHDK and CDR2 SYGVNS come from the germline V gene. The CDR3 loop reads CASSERSGQGNSPLHF. CDR3 DNA: TGTGCCAGCAGTGAACGGTCGGGACAGGGGAACTCACCCCTCCACTTT.

The chain combines TRBV9 with TRBJ1-2, with a weak D call TRBD1 (5 bases). CDR1 SGDLS and CDR2 YYNGEE come from the germline V gene. The CDR3 spans 15 residues. Trimming pared 6 bases from V and 2 bases from J, leaving 17 bases between. The CDR3 protein is CASTPGGAQNYGYTF. The DNA of the CDR3 is TGTGCCAGCACTCCGGGAGGGGCCCAAAACTATGGCTACACCTTC.

This chain joins TRBV6-4 and TRBJ1-6; the D gene is possibly TRBD1 (5 bases). Per the germline V gene, CDR1 is MRHNA and CDR2 is SNTAGT. Trimming removed 6 bases at V and 5 bases at J, with 14 bases between. The CDR3 is 15 residues long. The CDR3 DNA reads TGTGCCAGCAGCCCAATTTGGGGGGATAATTCACCCCTCCACTTT. Translating it yields CASSPIWGDNSPLHF.

About this clone: Within the sample, other DNA sequences also encode this same CDR3. The chain couples TRBV28 to TRBJ2-3; TRBD2 is a possible D gene (6 bases). Germline V gene sequence: CDR1 MDHEN, CDR2 SYDVKM. The CDR3 length is 15 residues. The germline V and J ends were trimmed by 2 bases and 3 bases, with 12 bases remaining between them. The CDR3 loop is CASSLGGAGTDTQYF. Written as DNA, the CDR3 is TGTGCCAGCAGTTTAGGAGGGGCTGGGACAGATACGCAGTATTTT.

The chain combines TRBV28 with TRBJ1-5; the D gene is possibly TRBD1 (6 bases). CDR3 length: 14 residues. CDR1 and CDR2 (germline): MDHEN, SYDVKM. The ends were cut back, 4 bases at V and 6 bases at J, with 13 bases in the middle. This chain's CDR3 is CASSSYRDGQPQHF. The CDR3 bases are TGTGCCAGCAGTTCATACAGGGATGGTCAGCCCCAGCATTTT.

The DNA for the CDR3 is TGTGCCATCAGTCCCCGTCGGGAGAAGAACACCGGGGAGCTGTTTTTT. As protein: CAISPRREKNTGELFF. The chain carries TRBV10-3 and TRBJ2-2, with D possibly being TRBD2 (6 bases). This CDR3 comprises 16 residues. The V end was cut by 5 bases, the J end by 1 base, with 14 bases between. The germline CDR1 and CDR2 sequences are ENHRY and SYGVKD.

A single count supports this clone. This rearrangement joins TRBV19 to TRBJ2-7; 9 nucleotides line up with TRBD1. CDR1 is LNHDA and CDR2 is SQIVND in the germline V gene (reference sequence). J gave up 3 bases and V 3 bases, and 6 bases lay outside the gene matches. The CDR3 consists of 15 residues. This CDR3 is CASSIGTGYHYEQYF. The CDR3 bases are TGTGCCAGTAGTATCGGGACAGGGTATCACTACGAGCAGTACTTC.

In this sample, this clone turned up once. The chain employs TRBV19 and TRBJ2-5; perhaps TRBD2 as D (7 bases). Germline V gives CDR1 LNHDA, CDR2 SQIVND (reference sequence). V was trimmed by 8 bases and J by 1 base, leaving 8 bases between them. This CDR3 is 12 amino acids long. The CDR3 loop is CASAGAQETQYF. DNA of the CDR3: TGTGCCAGTGCGGGGGCCCAAGAGACCCAGTACTTC.